Listed here are 14 T cell receptor beta chains from one sample, sequenced in a study of cytomegalovirus exposure and HLA in healthy donors. The primer mix had 60 Vbeta and 13 Jbeta primers. Measured with immunoSEQ multiplex PCR; TCRdb has only the in-frame clones, and not every one. The sample lists 90,000 to 95,000 clones; over 75% were seen once. Sequenced sample: PBMCs. These receptors were taken from a male donor in good health and CMV-seropositive.

The chain is built from TRBV10-3 and TRBJ2-1, with D tentatively TRBD2 (5 bases). The germline gives CDR1 ENHRY, CDR2 SYGVKD. CDR3 length: 15 amino acids. V lost 3 bases and J lost 5, with 14 bases in between. The CDR3 spells CAISDERSRDNEQFF. The CDR3 DNA reads as TGTGCCATCAGTGATGAGCGGAGTCGGGACAATGAGCAGTTCTTC.

This sequence joins TRBV5-1 and TRBJ2-6; no clear D gene. V lost 6 bases and J 0 bases, leaving 4 bases between the germline ends. The CDR3 consists of 13 residues. Germline CDR1 SGHRS, CDR2 YFSETQ. The CDR3 nucleotides read TGCGCCAGCACTATCTCTGGGGCCAACGTCCTGACTTTC. Translated, it gives CASTISGANVLTF.

The chain links TRBV27 to TRBJ2-6, with D hard to call. Trimming left V 5 bases short and J 0 bases short, with 8 bases between. This CDR3 has 15 residues. Germline CDR1 MNHEY, CDR2 SMNVEV (reference sequence). CDR3 DNA: TGTGCCAGCAGTCTTACGAGCTCTGGGGCCAACGTCCTGACTTTC. Amino acids: CASSLTSSGANVLTF. The full variable domain, rest sourced from reference TRBV27 and TRBJ2-6, is EAQVTQNPRYLITVTGKKLTVTCSQNMNHEYMSWYRQDPGLGLRQIYYSMNVEVTDKGDVPEGYKVSRKEKRNFPLILESPSPNQTSLYFCASSLTSSGANVLTFGAGSRLTVL.

This clone was seen a handful of times. CDR3 coding DNA: TGTGCCATCAGCCGGGACACTGGAAACACCATATATTTT. As protein: CAISRDTGNTIYF. V is TRBV10-3 and J is TRBJ1-3, with a possible D match to TRBD1 (6 bases). This CDR3 has 13 residues. With 6 bases removed from V and 2 bases from J, the gap between germline ends came to 8 bases. Germline V gene data show CDR1 as ENHRY and CDR2 as SYGVKD.

With regard to this clone: The sample holds other DNA sequences that translate to the same CDR3. The chain uses TRBV6-5 and TRBJ1-2; tentative D call: TRBD1 (5 bases). V lost 6 bases and J lost 1, with 9 bases in between. The germline V gene has CDR1 MNHEY and CDR2 SVGAGI. CDR3 size: 13 residues. The CDR3 DNA is TGTGCCAGCAGGAAAGACAGTAACTATGGCTACACCTTC. Protein product: CASRKDSNYGYTF.

The chain is built from TRBV28 and TRBJ2-3; TRBD2 agrees at 11 bases. This CDR3 region has 16 residues. CDR1 is MDHEN, CDR2 SYDVKM, per germline. J gave up 5 bases and V 6 bases, and 10 bases lay outside the gene matches. CDR3 region: CASRNGLSGGEDTQYF. The CDR3 coding sequence is TGTGCCAGCAGAAACGGGCTTAGCGGGGGGGAAGATACGCAGTATTTT.

This CDR3 is CASSLVGTTTGETQYF. The CDR3 nucleotides read TGTGCCAGCAGCTTGGTGGGGACTACCACCGGAGAGACCCAGTACTTC. V gene TRBV5-6 combines with J gene TRBJ2-5, with 7 nucleotides matching TRBD2. With V trimmed by 0 bases and J by 4 bases, 9 bases remained unmatched. This CDR3 spans 16 amino acids. Germline assignment: CDR1 SGHDT and CDR2 YYEEEE.

The chain recombines TRBV7-9 with TRBJ2-7, with TRBD1 identical over 10 bases. Germline V gene lookup returns CDR1 SEHNR and CDR2 FQNEAQ (reference sequence). CDR3 length equals 16 residues. The V and J ends lost 6 bases and 2 bases, in that order; junction bases with no gene match: 10. CDR3 DNA: TGTGCCAGCAGTCCTAAGGCCGGGACAGGGGCCTACGAGCAGTACTTC. Translating it yields CASSPKAGTGAYEQYF.

V gene TRBV2 combines with J gene TRBJ1-2, with 7 bases lining up with TRBD1. This CDR3 region has 15 residues. Trimming at V came to 4 bases and at J to 4 bases, leaving 9 bases not matched to a gene. CDR1 and CDR2 from the germline V gene are SNHLY and FYNNEI. The chain's CDR3 is CASSALQGSTYGYTF. The CDR3 coding sequence is TGTGCCAGCAGTGCCTTACAGGGGAGTACCTATGGCTACACCTTC. Looking up the rest from reference TRBV2 and TRBJ1-2 gives the full variable domain: EPEVTQTPSHQVTQMGQEVILRCVPISNHLYFYWYRQILGQKVEFLVSFYNNEISEKSEIFDDQFSVERPDGSNFTLKIRSTKLEDSAMYFCASSALQGSTYGYTFGSGTRLTVV.

About this clone: The same CDR3 is also encoded by other DNA sequences in this sample. The gene calls are TRBV27 and TRBJ1-1, with D perhaps TRBD1 (5 bases). V was cut by 6 bases and J by 0 bases, with 8 bases left in between. Germline assignment: CDR1 MNHEY and CDR2 SMNVEV (reference sequence). The CDR3 sequence is 13 residues long. CDR3 bases: TGTGCCAGCAGCCTACAGGTGAACACTGAAGCTTTCTTT. It codes for CASSLQVNTEAFF.

This sequence joins TRBV9 and TRBJ1-4; 7 bases map to TRBD1. The CDR3 is 14 amino acids. In germline, CDR1 is SGDLS, CDR2 YYNGEE. V was pared by 0 bases and J by 5 bases, with 1 base of the junction left unmatched. The chain's CDR3 is CASSVGGGNEKLFF. The CDR3 bases are TGTGCCAGCAGCGTAGGAGGGGGCAATGAAAAACTGTTTTTT.

The genes are TRBV2 and TRBJ1-2; weak D call: TRBD1 (5 bases). V was cut by 4 bases and J by 4 bases, with 10 bases left in between. This CDR3 region has 13 residues. Germline CDR1 is SNHLY and CDR2 is FYNNEI. DNA for the CDR3: TGTGCCAGCAGTGGCGGCAGGGTCTATGGCTACACCTTC. Translation gives CASSGGRVYGYTF.

The V and J genes are TRBV2 and TRBJ2-2; D is perhaps TRBD2 (6 bases). The length of the CDR3 is 15 residues. CDR1 is SNHLY, CDR2 FYNNEI, per germline. V was shortened by 10 bases and J by 2 bases, with 17 bases between the two germline ends. The CDR3 nucleotides read TGTGCCACCGTTCCGGGACTGACCAACACCGGGGAGCTGTTTTTT. Its protein product is CATVPGLTNTGELFF.

V and J are TRBV6-1 and TRBJ2-1, with 9 bases fitting TRBD2. Per the germline V gene, CDR1 is MNHNS and CDR2 is SASEGT. The CDR3 contains 15 residues. Trimming removed 5 bases from V and 5 bases from J; junction bases left unmatched: 7. The CDR3 loop reads CASSLSGGSNNEQFF. The CDR3 nucleotides are TGTGCCAGCAGTCTGAGCGGGGGGTCAAACAATGAGCAGTTCTTC.